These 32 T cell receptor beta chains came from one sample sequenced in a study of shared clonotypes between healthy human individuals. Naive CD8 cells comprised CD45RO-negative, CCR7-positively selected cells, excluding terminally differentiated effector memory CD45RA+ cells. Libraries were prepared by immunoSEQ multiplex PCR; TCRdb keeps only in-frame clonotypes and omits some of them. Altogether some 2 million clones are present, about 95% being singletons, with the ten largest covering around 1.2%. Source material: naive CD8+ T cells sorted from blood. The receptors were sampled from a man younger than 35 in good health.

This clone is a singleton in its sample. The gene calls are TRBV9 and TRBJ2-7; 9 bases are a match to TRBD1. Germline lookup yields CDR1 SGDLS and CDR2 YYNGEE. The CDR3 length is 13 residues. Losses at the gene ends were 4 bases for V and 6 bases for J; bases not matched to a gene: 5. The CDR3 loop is CASSPRTGVEQYF. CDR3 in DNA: TGTGCCAGCAGCCCTAGGACAGGGGTCGAGCAGTACTTC.

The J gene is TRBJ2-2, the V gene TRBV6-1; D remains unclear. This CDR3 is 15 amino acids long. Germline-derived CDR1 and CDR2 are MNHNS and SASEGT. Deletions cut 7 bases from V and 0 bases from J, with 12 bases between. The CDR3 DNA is TGTGCCAGCATTGTTAGCAGATCGAACACCGGGGAGCTGTTTTTT. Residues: CASIVSRSNTGELFF.

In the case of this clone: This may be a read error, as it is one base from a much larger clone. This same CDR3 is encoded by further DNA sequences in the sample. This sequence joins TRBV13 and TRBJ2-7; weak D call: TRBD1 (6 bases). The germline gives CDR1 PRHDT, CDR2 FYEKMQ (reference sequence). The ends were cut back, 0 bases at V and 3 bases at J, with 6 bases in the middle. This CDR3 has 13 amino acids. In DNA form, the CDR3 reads TGTGCCAGCAGCTTAGGACAGGGCTACGAGCAGTACTTC. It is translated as CASSLGQGYEQYF.

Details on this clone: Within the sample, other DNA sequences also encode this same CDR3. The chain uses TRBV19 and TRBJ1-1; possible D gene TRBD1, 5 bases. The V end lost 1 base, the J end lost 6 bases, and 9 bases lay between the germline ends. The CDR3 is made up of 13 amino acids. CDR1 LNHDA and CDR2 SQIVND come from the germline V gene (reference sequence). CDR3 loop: CASSIVQGSEAFF. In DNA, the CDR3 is TGTGCCAGTAGTATAGTGCAGGGCTCTGAAGCTTTCTTT.

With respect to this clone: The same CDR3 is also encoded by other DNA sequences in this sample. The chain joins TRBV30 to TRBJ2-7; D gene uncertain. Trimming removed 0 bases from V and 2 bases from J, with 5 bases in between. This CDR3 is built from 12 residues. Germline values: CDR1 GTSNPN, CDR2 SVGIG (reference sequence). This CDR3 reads CAWSVSAYEQYF. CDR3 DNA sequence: TGTGCCTGGAGTGTATCAGCCTACGAGCAGTACTTC.

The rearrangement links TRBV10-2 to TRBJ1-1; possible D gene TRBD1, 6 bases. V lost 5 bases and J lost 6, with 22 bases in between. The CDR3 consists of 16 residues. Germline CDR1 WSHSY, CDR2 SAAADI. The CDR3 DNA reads TGCGCCAGCAGTTCGGTCCGGGACACGGAACGCGCTGAAGCTTTCTTT. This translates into CASSSVRDTERAEAFF.

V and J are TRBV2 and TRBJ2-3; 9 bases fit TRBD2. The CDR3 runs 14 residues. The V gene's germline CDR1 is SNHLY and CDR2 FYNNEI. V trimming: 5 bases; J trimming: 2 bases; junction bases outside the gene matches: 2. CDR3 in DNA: TGTGCCAGCAGTCCTAGCGGGACCACAGATACGCAGTATTTT. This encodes CASSPSGTTDTQYF.

CDR3 in amino acids: CASSYREGVTEAFF. DNA of the CDR3: TGTGCCAGCAGTTACCGGGAGGGGGTCACTGAAGCTTTCTTT. The gene calls are TRBV6-5 and TRBJ1-1; TRBD1 is a possible D gene (6 bases). CDR3 size: 14 residues. Looked up from germline, CDR1 is MNHEY and CDR2 is SVGAGI. V lost 2 bases, J lost 4 bases, and 11 bases lay in between.

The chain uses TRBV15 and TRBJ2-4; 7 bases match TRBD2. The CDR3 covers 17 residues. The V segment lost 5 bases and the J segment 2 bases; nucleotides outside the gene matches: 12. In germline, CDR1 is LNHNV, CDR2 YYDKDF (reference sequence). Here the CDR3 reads CATSPLRWEGSKNIQYF. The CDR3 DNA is TGTGCCACCAGCCCCTTACGGTGGGAGGGGTCCAAAAACATTCAGTACTTC.

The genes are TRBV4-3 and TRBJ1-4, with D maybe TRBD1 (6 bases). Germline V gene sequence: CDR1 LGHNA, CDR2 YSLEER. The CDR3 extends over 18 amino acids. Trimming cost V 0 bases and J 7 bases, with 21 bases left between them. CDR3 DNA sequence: TGCGCCAGCAGCCAAGATTGGGGGGGCGAGGACCGCGGTGAAAAACTGTTTTTT. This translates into CASSQDWGGEDRGEKLFF.

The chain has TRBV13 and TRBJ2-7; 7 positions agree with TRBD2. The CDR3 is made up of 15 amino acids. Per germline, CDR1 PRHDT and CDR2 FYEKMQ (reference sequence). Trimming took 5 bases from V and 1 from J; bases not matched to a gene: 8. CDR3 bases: TGTGCCAGCAGCCTGGGTAGCGGGCCATCCTACGAGCAGTACTTC. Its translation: CASSLGSGPSYEQYF.

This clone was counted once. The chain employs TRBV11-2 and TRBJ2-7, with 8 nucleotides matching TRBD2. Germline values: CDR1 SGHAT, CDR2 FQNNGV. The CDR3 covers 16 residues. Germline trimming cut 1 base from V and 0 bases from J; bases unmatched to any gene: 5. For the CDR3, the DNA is TGTGCCAGCAGCTTAGGGCGAGCGGGAGTCTCCTACGAGCAGTACTTC. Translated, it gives CASSLGRAGVSYEQYF.

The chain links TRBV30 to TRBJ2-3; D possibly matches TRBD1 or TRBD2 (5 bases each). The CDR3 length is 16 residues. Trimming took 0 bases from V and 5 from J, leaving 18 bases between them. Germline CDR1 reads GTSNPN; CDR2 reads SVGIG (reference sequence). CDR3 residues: CAWSVQEAPRGDTQYF. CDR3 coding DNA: TGTGCCTGGAGTGTACAGGAGGCCCCCCGGGGAGATACGCAGTATTTT.

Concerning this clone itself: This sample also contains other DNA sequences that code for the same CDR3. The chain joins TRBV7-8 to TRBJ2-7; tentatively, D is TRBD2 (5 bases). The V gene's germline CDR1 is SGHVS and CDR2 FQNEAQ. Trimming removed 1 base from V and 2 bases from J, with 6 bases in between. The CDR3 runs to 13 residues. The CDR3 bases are TGTGCCAGCAGCTTAGGAGGGACCTACGAGCAGTACTTC. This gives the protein CASSLGGTYEQYF.

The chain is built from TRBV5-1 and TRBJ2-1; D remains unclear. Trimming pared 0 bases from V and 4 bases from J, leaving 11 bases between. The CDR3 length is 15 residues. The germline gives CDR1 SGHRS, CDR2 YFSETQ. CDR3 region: CASSLEGGGYNEQFF. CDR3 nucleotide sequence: TGCGCCAGCAGCTTGGAGGGTGGTGGATACAATGAGCAGTTCTTC. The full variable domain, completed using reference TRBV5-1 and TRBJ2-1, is KAGVTQTPRYLIKTRGQQVTLSCSPISGHRSVSWYQQTPGQGLQFLFEYFSETQRNKGNFPGRFSGRQFSNSRSEMNVSTLELGDSALYLCASSLEGGGYNEQFFGPGTRLTVL.

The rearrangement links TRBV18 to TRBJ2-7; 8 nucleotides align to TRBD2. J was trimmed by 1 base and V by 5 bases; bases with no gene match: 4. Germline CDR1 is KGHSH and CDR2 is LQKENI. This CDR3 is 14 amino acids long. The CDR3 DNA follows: TGTGCCAGCTCAACCGGGGGGGTTTCCTACGAGCAGTACTTC. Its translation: CASSTGGVSYEQYF.

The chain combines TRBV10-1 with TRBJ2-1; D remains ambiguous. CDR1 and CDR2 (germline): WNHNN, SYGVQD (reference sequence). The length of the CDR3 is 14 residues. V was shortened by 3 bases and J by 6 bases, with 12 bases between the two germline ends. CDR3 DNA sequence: TGCGCCAGCAGTGATCCCCCGGAAGGCAATGAGCAGTTCTTC. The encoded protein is CASSDPPEGNEQFF.

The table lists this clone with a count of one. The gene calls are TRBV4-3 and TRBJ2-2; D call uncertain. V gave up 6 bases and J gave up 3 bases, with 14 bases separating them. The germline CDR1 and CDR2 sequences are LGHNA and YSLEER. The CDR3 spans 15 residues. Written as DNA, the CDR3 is TGCGCCAGCAGTCCGGTCCAGTGGGACACCGGGGAGCTGTTTTTT. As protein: CASSPVQWDTGELFF.

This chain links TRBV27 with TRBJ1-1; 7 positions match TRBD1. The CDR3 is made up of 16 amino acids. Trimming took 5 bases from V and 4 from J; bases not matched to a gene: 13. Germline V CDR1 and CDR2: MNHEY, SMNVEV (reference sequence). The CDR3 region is CASSPGQGVGTTEAFF. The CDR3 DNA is TGTGCCAGCAGTCCCGGGCAGGGGGTGGGAACCACTGAAGCTTTCTTT.

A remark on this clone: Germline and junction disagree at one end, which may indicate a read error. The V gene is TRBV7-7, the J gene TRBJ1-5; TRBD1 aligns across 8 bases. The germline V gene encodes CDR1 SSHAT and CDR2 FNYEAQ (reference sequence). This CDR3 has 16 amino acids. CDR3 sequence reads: CASSPWTGLGNQPQHF. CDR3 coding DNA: TGTGCTAGCAGCCCATGGACAGGGTTGGGGAATCAGCCCCAGCATTTT.

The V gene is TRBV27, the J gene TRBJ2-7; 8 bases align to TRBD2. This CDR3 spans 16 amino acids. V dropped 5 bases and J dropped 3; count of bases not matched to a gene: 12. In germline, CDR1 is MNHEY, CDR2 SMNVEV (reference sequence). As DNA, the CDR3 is TGTGCCAGCAGTCCCTCGGGAGGGGTCCTCGTCTACGAGCAGTACTTC. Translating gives CASSPSGGVLVYEQYF.

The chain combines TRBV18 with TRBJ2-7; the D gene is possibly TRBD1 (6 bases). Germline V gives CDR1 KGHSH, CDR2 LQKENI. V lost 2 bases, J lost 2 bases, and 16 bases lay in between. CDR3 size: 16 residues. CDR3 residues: CASSPETGASPYEQYF. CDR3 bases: TGTGCCAGCTCACCAGAGACAGGCGCCTCCCCCTACGAGCAGTACTTC.

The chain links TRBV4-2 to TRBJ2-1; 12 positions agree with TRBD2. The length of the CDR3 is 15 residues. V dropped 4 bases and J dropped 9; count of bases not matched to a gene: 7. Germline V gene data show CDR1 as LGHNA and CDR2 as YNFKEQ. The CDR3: CASSPASGGAGEQFF. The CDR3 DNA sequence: TGTGCCAGCAGCCCGGCTAGCGGGGGGGCCGGTGAGCAGTTCTTC.

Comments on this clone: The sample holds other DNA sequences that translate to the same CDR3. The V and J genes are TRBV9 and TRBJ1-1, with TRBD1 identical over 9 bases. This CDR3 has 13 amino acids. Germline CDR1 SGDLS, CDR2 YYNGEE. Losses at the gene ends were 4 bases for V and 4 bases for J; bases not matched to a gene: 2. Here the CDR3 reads CASSTGGSTEAFF. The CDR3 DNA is TGTGCCAGCAGCACAGGGGGCTCCACTGAAGCTTTCTTT.

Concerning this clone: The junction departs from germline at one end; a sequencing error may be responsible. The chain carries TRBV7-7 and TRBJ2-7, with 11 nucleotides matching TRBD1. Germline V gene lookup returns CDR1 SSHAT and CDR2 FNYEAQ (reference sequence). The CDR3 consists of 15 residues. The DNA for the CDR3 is TGTGCTAGCAGCGTCCCGGACAGGGGGCCAGTGGGGCAGTACTTC. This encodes CASSVPDRGPVGQYF.

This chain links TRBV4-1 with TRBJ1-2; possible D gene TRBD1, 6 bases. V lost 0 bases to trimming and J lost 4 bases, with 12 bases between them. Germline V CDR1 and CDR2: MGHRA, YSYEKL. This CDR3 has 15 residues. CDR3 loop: CASSQDTGTSYGYTF. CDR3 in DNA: TGCGCCAGCAGCCAAGATACAGGGACTAGCTATGGCTACACCTTC.

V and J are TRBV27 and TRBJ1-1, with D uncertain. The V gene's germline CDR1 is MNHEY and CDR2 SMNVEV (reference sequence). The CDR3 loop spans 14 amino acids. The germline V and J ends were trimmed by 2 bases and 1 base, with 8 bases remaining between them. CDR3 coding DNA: TGTGCCAGCAGTTTAAGAAATGCGAACACTGAAGCTTTCTTT. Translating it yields CASSLRNANTEAFF.

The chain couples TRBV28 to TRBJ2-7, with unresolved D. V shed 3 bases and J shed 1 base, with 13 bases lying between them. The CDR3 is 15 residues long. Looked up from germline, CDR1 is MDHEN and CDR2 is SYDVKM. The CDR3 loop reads CASSFGAGGSYEQYF. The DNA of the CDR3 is TGTGCCAGCAGTTTCGGCGCTGGTGGATCCTACGAGCAGTACTTC.

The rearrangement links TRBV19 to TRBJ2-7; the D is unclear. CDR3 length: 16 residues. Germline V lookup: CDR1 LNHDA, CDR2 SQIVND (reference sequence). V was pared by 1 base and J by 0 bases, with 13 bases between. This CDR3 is CASSIVWHSLSYEQYF. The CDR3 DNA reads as TGTGCCAGTAGTATAGTTTGGCACAGCCTCTCCTACGAGCAGTACTTC.

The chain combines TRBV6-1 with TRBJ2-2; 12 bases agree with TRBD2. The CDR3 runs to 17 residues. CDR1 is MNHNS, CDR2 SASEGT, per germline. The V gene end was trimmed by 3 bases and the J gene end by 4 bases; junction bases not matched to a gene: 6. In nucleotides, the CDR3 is TGTGCCAGCAGTGAGGAACTAGCGGGAGGACCCACCGGGGAGCTGTTTTTT. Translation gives CASSEELAGGPTGELFF.

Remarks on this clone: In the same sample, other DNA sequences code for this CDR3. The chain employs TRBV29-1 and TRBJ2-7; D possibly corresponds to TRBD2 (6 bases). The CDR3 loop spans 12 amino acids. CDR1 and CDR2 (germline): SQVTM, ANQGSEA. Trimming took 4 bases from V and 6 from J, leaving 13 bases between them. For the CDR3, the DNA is TGCAGCGTTGGCGGGGCCTCGGGCGAGCAGTACTTC. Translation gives CSVGGASGEQYF.

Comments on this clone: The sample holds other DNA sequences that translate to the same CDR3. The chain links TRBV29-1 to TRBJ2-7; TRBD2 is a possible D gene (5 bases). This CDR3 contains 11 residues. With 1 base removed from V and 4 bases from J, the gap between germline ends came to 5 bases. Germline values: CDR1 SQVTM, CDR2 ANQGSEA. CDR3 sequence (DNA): TGCAGCGTTGAAGGGGAGTACGAGCAGTACTTC. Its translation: CSVEGEYEQYF.